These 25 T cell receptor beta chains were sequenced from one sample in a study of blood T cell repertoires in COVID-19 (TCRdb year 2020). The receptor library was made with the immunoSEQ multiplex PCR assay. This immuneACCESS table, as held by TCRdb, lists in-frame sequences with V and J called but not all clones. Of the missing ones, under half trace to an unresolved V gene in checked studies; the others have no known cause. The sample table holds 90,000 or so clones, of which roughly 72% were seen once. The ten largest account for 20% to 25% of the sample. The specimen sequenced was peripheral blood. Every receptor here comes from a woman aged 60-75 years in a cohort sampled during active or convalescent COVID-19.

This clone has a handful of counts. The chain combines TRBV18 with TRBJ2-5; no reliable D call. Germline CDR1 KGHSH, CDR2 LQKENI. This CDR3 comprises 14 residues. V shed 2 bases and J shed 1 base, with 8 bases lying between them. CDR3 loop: CASSPVGSQETQYF. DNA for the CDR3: TGTGCCAGCTCACCAGTCGGGTCCCAAGAGACCCAGTACTTC.

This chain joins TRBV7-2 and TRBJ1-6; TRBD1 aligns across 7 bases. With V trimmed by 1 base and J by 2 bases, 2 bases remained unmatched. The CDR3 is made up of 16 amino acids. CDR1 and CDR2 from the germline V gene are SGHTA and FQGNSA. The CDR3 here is CASSLGGQTYNSPLHF. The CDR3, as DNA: TGTGCCAGCAGCTTAGGGGGACAGACCTATAATTCACCCCTCCACTTT. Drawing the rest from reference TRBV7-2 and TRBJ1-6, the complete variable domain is GAGVSQSPSNKVTEKGKDVELRCDPISGHTALYWYRQSLGQGLEFLIYFQGNSAPDKSGLPSDRFSAERTGGSVSTLTIQRTQQEDSAVYLCASSLGGQTYNSPLHFGNGTRLTVT.

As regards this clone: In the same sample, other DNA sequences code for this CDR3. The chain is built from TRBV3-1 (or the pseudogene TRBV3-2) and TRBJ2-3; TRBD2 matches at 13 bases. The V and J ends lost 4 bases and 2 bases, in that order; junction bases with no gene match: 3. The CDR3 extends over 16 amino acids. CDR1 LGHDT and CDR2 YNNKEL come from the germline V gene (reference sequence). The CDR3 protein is CASSPGLAGATDTQYF. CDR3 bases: TGTGCCAGCAGCCCTGGACTAGCGGGGGCCACAGATACGCAGTATTTT.

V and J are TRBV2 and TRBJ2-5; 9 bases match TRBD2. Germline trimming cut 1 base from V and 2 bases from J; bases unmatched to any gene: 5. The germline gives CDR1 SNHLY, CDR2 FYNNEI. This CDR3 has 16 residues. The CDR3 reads CASSEDSAGGQETQYF. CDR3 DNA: TGTGCCAGCAGTGAAGATTCGGCGGGGGGGCAAGAGACCCAGTACTTC.

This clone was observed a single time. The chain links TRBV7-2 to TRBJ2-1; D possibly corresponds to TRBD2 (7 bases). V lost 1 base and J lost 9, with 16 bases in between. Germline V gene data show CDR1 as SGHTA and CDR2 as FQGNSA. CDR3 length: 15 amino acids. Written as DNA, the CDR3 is TGTGCCAGCAGCTTAGGGGGGGGCGCCTTGGGTGAGCAGTTCTTC. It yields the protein CASSLGGGALGEQFF.

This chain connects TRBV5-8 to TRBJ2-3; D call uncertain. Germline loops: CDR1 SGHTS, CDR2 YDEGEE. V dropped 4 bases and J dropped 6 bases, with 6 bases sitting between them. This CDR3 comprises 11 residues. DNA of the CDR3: TGTGCCAGCAGCCCTCGGGATACGCAGTATTTT. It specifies CASSPRDTQYF.

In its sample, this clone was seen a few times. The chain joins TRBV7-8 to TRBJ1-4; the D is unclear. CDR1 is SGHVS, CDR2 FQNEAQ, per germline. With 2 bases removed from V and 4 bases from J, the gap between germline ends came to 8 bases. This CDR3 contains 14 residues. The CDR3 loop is CASSLHGINEKLFF. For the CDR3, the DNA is TGTGCCAGCAGCTTACACGGGATTAATGAAAAACTGTTTTTT. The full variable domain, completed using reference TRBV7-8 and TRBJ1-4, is GAGVSQSPRYKVAKRGQDVALRCDPISGHVSLFWYQQALGQGPEFLTYFQNEAQLDKSGLPSDRFFAERPEGSVSTLKIQRTQQEDSAVYLCASSLHGINEKLFFGSGTQLSVL.

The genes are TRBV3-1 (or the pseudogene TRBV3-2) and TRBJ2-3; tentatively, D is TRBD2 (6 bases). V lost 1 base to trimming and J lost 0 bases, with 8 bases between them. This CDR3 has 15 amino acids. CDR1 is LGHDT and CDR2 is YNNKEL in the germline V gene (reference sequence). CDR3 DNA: TGTGCCAGCAGCCAAGGGGAGGCTAGCACAGATACGCAGTATTTT. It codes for CASSQGEASTDTQYF.

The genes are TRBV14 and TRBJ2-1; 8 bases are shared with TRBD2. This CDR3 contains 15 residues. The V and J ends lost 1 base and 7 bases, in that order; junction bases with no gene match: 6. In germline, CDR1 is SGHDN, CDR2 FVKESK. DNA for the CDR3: TGTGCCAGCAGCCAAGGTGGAGTAGCGGGGAATGAGCAGTTCTTC. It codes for CASSQGGVAGNEQFF.

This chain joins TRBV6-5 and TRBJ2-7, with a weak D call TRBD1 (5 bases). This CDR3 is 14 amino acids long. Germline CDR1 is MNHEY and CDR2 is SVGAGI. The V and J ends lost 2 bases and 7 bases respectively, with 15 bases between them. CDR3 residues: CASSYGQGWVEQYF. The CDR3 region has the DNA TGTGCCAGCAGTTACGGTCAGGGTTGGGTTGAGCAGTACTTC.

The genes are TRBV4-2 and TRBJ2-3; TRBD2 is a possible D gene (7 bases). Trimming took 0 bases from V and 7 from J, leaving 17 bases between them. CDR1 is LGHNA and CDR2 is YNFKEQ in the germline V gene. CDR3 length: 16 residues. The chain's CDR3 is CASSQDGGAGENTQYF. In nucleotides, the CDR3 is TGTGCCAGCAGCCAAGATGGGGGGGCGGGGGAAAATACGCAGTATTTT.

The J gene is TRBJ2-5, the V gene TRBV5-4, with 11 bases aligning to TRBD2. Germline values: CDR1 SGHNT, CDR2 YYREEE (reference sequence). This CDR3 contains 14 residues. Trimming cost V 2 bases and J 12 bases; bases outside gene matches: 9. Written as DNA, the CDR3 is TGTGCCAGCAGCTTCCTAATTAGCGGGGGGGAGAAGTACTTC. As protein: CASSFLISGGEKYF.

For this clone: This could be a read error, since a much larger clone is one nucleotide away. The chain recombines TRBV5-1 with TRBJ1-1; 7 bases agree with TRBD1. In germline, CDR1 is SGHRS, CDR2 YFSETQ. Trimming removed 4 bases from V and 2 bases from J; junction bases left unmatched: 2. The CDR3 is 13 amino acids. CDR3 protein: CASSRDSNTEAFF. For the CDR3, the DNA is TGCGCCAGCAGCCGGGACAGCAACACTGAAGCTTTCTTT.

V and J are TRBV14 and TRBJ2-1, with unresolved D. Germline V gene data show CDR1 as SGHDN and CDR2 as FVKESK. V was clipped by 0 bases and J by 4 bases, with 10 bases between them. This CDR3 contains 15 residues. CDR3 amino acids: CASSQEFQAYNEQFF. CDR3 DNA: TGTGCCAGCAGCCAAGAGTTTCAGGCTTACAATGAGCAGTTCTTC.

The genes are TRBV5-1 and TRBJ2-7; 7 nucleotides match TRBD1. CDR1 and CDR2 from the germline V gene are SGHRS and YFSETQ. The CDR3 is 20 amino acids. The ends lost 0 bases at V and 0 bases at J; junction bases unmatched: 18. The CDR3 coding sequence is TGCGCCAGCAGCTTGGAACCCAACGACAAGACAGGGTACCTCTCCTACGAGCAGTACTTC. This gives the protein CASSLEPNDKTGYLSYEQYF.

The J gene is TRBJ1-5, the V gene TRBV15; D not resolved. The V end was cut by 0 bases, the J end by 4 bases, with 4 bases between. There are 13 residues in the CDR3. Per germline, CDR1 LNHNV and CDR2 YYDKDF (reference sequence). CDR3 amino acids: CATSRERNQPQHF. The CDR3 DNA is TGTGCCACCAGCAGAGAGAGGAATCAGCCCCAGCATTTT.

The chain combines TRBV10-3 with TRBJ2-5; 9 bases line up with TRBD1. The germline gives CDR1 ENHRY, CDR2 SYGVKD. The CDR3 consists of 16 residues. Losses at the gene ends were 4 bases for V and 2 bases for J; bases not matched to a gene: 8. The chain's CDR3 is CAISGGTGTRQETQYF. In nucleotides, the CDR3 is TGTGCCATCAGTGGGGGGACAGGGACCCGTCAAGAGACCCAGTACTTC.

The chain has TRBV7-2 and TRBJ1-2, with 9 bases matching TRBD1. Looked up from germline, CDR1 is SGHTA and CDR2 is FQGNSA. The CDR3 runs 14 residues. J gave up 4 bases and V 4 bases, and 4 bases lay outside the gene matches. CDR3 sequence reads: CASSWDRVAYGYTF. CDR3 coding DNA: TGTGCCAGCAGCTGGGACAGGGTGGCCTATGGCTACACCTTC. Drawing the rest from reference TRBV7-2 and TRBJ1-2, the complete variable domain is GAGVSQSPSNKVTEKGKDVELRCDPISGHTALYWYRQSLGQGLEFLIYFQGNSAPDKSGLPSDRFSAERTGGSVSTLTIQRTQQEDSAVYLCASSWDRVAYGYTFGSGTRLTVV.

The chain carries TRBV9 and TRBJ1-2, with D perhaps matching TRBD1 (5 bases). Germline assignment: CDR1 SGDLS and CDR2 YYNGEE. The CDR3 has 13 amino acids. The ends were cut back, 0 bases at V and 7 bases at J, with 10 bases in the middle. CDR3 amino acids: CASSVAQVGGYTF. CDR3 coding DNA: TGTGCCAGCAGCGTAGCACAGGTTGGTGGCTACACCTTC.

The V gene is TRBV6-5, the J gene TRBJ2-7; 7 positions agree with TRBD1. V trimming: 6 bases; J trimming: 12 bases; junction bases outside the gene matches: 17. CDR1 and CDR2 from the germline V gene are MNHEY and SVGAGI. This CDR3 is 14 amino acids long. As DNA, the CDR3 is TGTGCCAGCAGAAGACAGGGAATCCCAACCGGCCTGTACTTC. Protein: CASRRQGIPTGLYF.

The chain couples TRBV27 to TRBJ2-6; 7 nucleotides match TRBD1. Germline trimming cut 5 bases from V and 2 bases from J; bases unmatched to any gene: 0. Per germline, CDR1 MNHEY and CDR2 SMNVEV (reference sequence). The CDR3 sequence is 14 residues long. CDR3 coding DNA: TGTGCCAGCAGTCAGGGGGCTGGGGCCAACGTCCTGACTTTC. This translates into CASSQGAGANVLTF.

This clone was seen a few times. CDR3 bases: TGCGCCAGCAGTCAAGCACAGGGGTGCAATCAGCCCCAGCATTTT. This codes for CASSQAQGCNQPQHF. The chain is built from TRBV23-1 and TRBJ1-5; the match to TRBD1 covers 7 bases. TRBV23-1 is sorted into the ORF group, with uncertain function. The CDR3 length is 15 residues. V was pared by 2 bases and J by 2 bases, with 3 bases of the junction left unmatched.

The CDR3 coding sequence is TGTGCCACCAGTGACTCACACAGAATGAGCAATCAGCCCCAGCATTTT. This gives the protein CATSDSHRMSNQPQHF. V and J are TRBV24-1 and TRBJ1-5, with D uncertain. Germline V gene data show CDR1 as KGHDR and CDR2 as SFDVKD. Trimming left V 4 bases short and J 1 base short, with 13 bases between. The CDR3 contains 16 residues.

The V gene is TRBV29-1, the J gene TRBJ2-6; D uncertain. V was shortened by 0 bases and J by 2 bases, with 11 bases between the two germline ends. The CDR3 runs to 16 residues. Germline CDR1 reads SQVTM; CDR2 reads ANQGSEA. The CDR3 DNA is TGCAGCGTTGAAGAATTTGCTAAAACTGGGGCCAACGTCCTGACTTTC. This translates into CSVEEFAKTGANVLTF.

The CDR3, as DNA: TGTGCCAGCAGCCTAAACAATGAGCAGTTCTTC. Translation gives CASSLNNEQFF. V usage is TRBV7-8 and J usage is TRBJ2-1; no clear D. CDR3 length: 11 residues. V lost 5 bases to trimming and J lost 5 bases, with 4 bases between them. Germline-derived CDR1 and CDR2 are SGHVS and FQNEAQ.